This T cell receptor beta chain comes out of a study of B cell selection in AIRE deficiency. Study results and caveats: About 30.6% of healthy-donor shared Treg TCRbeta sequences appeared in patient Tconv cells.

TCRdb keeps only in-frame clones here, not all; method: immunoSEQ multiplex PCR. The sample contains about 22,000 clones, over 90% of which appear only once. Sorted regulatory T cells were CD4-positive, CD25-high and CD127-low or negative. Controls came from healthy donors unrelated to patients. Germline V gives CDR1 SGHNT, CDR2 YYREEE (reference sequence). The CDR3 extends over 17 amino acids. Germline trimming cut 4 bases from V and 7 bases from J; bases unmatched to any gene: 18. Comment on this clone: What it binds is not known.

The chain is built from TRBV5-4 and TRBJ2-7, with TRBD2 identical over 9 bases. The receptor's source is a human donor in good health. Sequencing was performed on CD4+CD25+ Tregs sorted from PBMCs. CDR3 residues: CASSLGGAASGAVEQYF. The CDR3 DNA sequence: TGTGCCAGCAGCCTGGGGGGGGCGGCTAGCGGGGCGGTAGAGCAGTACTTC.